The following is a T cell receptor (beta chain) sequence with its context. The antigen is undetermined. This record belongs to a study of identical twins. Overall study findings and caveats: Whereas memory repertoires showed no such difference, abundant cord blood beta clonotypes carried fewer insertions.

It was template switching that added a universal primer site, and there were unique molecular identifiers on the cDNA. TCRdb reanalysed the 5' RACE reads using MiXCR and keeps one entry per CDR3 protein. Of 250,000 or so distinct CDR3 sequences in the sample, about 7% are singletons; the top ten hold 3% to 4.5%. The V and J ends lost 9 bases and 5 bases respectively, with 14 bases between them. The CDR3 is 13 residues long. CDR1 LNHDA and CDR2 SQIVND come from the germline V gene (reference sequence). The sample also formed part of further work on yellow fever vaccine responses in identical twins. According to that study: Twins reportedly showed a vaccine T cell response that seemed partly convergent and partly personalized.

This TCR derives from a woman between 18 and 30 years old in good health. Sequences were obtained from memory (CD45RO+) T cells sorted from blood. This rearrangement joins TRBV19 to TRBJ2-1, with D unclear. Written as DNA, the CDR3 is TGTGCCAGCGGAGCACGACCTGACAATGAGCAGTTCTTC. This codes for CASGARPDNEQFF.